This T cell receptor (beta chain) was captured by sequencing in a study of blood T cell repertoires in COVID-19. At the level of the study: From T cells, B-cell-depleted T cells, or PBMCs came the material, which was cDNA or gDNA.

Recruits, aged about 18 to 95 years, lived in 24 US areas. TCRdb keeps only in-frame clones here, not all; method: immunoSEQ multiplex PCR. The top ten clones hold approximately 6.6% of a sample with about 250,000 clones, roughly 81% of them seen once. The CDR3 loop spans 13 amino acids. CDR1 and CDR2 (germline): KGHSH, LQKENI. Trimming shortened V by 3 bases and J by 3 bases, and 8 bases separated the two germline ends. This rearrangement joins TRBV18 to TRBJ1-1; no clear D. The sample taken for sequencing was PBMCs or T cells enriched from blood (not recorded which). This TCR was sampled from a woman aged 45 to 65 who had been exposed to COVID-19. As DNA, the CDR3 is TGTGCCAGCTCACCTAGGGAGGACACTGAAGCTTTCTTT. Protein: CASSPREDTEAFF.